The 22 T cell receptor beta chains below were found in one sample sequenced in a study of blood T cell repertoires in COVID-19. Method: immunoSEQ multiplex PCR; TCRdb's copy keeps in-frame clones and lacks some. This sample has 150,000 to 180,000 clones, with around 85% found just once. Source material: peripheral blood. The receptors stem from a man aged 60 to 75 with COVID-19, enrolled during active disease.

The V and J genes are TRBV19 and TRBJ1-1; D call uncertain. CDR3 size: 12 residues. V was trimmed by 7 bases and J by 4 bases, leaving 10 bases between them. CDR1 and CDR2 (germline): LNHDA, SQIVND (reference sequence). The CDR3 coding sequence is TGTGCCAGTACTAGGGAGGGCACTGAAGCTTTCTTT. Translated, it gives CASTREGTEAFF. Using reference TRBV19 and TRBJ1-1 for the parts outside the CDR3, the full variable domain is DGGITQSPKYLFRKEGQNVTLSCEQNLNHDAMYWYRQDPGQGLRLIYYSQIVNDFQKGDIAEGYSVSREKKESFPLTVTSAQKNPTAFYLCASTREGTEAFFGQGTRLTVV.

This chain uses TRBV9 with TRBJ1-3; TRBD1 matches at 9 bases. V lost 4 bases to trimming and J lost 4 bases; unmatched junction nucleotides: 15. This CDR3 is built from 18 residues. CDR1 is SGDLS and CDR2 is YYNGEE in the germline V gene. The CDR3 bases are TGTGCCAGCAGCTTAAGCCCGGGACAGGGCGTCATCGGAAACACCATATATTTT. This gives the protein CASSLSPGQGVIGNTIYF.

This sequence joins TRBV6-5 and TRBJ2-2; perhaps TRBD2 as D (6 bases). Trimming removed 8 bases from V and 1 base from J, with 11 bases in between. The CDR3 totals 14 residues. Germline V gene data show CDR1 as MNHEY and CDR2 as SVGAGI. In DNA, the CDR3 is TGTGCCAGCGGGGGGAAGAGGAACACCGGGGAGCTGTTTTTT. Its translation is CASGGKRNTGELFF.

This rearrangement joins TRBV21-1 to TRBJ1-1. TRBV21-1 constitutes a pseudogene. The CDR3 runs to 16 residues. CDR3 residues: CASTQRGGAVNTEAFF. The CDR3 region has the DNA TGTGCCAGCACCCAAAGGGGGGGAGCGGTGAACACTGAAGCTTTCTTT.

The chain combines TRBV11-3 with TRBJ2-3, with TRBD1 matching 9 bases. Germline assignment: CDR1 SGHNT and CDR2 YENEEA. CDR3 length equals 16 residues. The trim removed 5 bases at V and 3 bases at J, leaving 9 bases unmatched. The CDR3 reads CASSPVGQGLTDTQYF. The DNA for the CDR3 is TGTGCCAGCAGCCCCGTTGGACAGGGGTTAACAGATACGCAGTATTTT.

CDR3 loop: CASSLTSLRADTQYF. The CDR3 DNA reads TGTGCCAGCAGCTTAACGTCTCTCCGGGCAGATACGCAGTATTTT. The chain is built from TRBV7-9 and TRBJ2-3; D is uncertain. The CDR3 sequence is 15 residues long. In germline, CDR1 is SEHNR, CDR2 FQNEAQ (reference sequence). V was shortened by 2 bases and J by 4 bases, with 13 bases between the two germline ends. The entire variable domain, with the rest obtained from reference TRBV7-9 and TRBJ2-3, is as follows: DTGVSQNPRHKITKRGQNVTFRCDPISEHNRLYWYRQTLGQGPEFLTYFQNEAQLEKSRLLSDRFSAERPKGSFSTLEIQRTEQGDSAMYLCASSLTSLRADTQYFGPGTRLTVL.

Here the CDR3 reads CASSLGTGDGVSPLHF. In DNA form, the CDR3 reads TGCGCCAGCAGCTTAGGGACAGGGGATGGTGTTTCACCCCTCCACTTT. This chain joins TRBV5-1 and TRBJ1-6; 10 nucleotides line up with TRBD1. Germline CDR1 and CDR2: SGHRS and YFSETQ. This CDR3 has 16 amino acids. V dropped 2 bases and J dropped 9; count of bases not matched to a gene: 8.

As DNA, the CDR3 is TGTGCCAGCTCACCCCAGTCTGCTAACTATGGCTACACCTTC. It codes for CASSPQSANYGYTF. The chain recombines TRBV18 with TRBJ1-2; D remains ambiguous. The V end was cut by 3 bases, the J end by 0 bases, with 8 bases between. CDR1 and CDR2 (germline): KGHSH, LQKENI. The CDR3 spans 14 residues.

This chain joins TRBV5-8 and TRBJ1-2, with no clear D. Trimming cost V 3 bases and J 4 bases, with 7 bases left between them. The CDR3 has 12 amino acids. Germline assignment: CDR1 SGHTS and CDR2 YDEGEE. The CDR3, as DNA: TGTGCCAGCAGCTACGGAGGCTATGGCTACACCTTC. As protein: CASSYGGYGYTF.

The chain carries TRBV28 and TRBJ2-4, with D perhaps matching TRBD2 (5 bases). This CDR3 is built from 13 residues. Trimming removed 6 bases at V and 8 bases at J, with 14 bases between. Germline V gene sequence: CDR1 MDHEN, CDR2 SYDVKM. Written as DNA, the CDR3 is TGTGCCAGCAGATTCGGAGGTCCGGACATTCAGTACTTC. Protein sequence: CASRFGGPDIQYF.

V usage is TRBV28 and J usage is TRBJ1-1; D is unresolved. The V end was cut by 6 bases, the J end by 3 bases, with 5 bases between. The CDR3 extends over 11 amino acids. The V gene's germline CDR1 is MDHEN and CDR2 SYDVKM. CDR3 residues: CASSRDTEAFF. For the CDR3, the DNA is TGTGCCAGCAGCCGGGACACTGAAGCTTTCTTT.

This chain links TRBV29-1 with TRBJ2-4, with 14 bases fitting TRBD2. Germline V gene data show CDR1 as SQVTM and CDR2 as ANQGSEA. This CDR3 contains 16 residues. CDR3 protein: CSSISGLAGEKNIQYF. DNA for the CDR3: TGCAGTTCGATCTCGGGACTAGCGGGAGAGAAAAACATTCAGTACTTC.

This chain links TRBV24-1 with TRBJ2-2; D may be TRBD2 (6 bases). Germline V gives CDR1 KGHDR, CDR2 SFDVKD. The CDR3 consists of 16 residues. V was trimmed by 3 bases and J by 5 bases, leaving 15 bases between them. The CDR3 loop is CATSDRGLPGTGELFF. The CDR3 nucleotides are TGTGCCACCAGTGATCGGGGACTGCCGGGTACCGGGGAGCTGTTTTTT.

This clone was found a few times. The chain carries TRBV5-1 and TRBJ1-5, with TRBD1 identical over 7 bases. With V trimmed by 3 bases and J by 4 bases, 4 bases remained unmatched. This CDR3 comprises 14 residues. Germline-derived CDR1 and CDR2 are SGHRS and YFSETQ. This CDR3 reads CASSSGQDNQPQHF. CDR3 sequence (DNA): TGCGCCAGCAGCTCCGGACAGGATAATCAGCCCCAGCATTTT.

The CDR3 spells CASSKDRTSTDTQYF. The CDR3 coding sequence is TGTGCCAGCAGCAAAGACAGAACTAGCACAGATACGCAGTATTTT. The rearrangement joins TRBV6-2 or TRBV6-3 to TRBJ2-3, with D perhaps TRBD1 (5 bases). This CDR3 has 15 amino acids. Germline V gene data show CDR1 as MNHEY and CDR2 as SVGEGT. V was shortened by 6 bases and J by 0 bases, with 13 bases between the two germline ends.

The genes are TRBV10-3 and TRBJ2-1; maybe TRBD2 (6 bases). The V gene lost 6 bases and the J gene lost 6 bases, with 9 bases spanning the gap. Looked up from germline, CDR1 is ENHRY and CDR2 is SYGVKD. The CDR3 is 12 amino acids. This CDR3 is CAISPSANEQFF. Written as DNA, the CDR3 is TGTGCCATCAGCCCTAGCGCCAATGAGCAGTTCTTC.

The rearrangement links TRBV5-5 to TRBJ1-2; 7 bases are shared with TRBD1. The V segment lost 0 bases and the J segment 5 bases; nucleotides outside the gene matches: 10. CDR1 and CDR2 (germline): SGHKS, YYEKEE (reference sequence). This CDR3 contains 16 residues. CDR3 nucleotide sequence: TGTGCCAGCAGCTTGGAACTATTCCGGGACAGTTATGGCTACACCTTC. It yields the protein CASSLELFRDSYGYTF.

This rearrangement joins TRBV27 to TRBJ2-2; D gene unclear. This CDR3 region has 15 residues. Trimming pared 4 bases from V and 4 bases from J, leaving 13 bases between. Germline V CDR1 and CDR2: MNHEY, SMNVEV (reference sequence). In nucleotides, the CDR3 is TGTGCCAGCAGTTCACCTGCCGCAGGCACCGGGGAGCTGTTTTTT. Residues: CASSSPAAGTGELFF.

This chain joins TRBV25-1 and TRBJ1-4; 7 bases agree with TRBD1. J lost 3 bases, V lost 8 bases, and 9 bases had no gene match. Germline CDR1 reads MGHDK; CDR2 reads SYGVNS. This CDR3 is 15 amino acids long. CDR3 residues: CASGEDRLSNEKLFF. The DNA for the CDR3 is TGTGCCAGCGGCGAGGACAGGTTATCTAATGAAAAACTGTTTTTT.

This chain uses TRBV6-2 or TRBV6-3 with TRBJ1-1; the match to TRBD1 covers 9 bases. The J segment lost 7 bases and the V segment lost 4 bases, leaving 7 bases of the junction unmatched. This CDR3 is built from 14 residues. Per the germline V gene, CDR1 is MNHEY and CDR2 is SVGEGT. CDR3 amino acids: CASSWGQGRDEAFF. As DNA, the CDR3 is TGTGCCAGCAGTTGGGGACAGGGTAGGGATGAAGCTTTCTTT.

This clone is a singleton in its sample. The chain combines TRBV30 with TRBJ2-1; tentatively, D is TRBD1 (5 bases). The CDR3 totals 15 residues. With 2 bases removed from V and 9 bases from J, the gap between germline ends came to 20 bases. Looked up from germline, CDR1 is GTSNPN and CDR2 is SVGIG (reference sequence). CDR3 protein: CAWSSHSQGRGEQFF. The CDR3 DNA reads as TGTGCCTGGAGTTCACATTCTCAGGGAAGGGGTGAGCAGTTCTTC. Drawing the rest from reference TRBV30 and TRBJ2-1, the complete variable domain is SQTIHQWPATLVQPVGSPLSLECTVEGTSNPNLYWYRQAAGRGLQLLFYSVGIGQISSEVPQNLSASRPQDRQFILSSKKLLLSDSGFYLCAWSSHSQGRGEQFFGPGTRLTVL.

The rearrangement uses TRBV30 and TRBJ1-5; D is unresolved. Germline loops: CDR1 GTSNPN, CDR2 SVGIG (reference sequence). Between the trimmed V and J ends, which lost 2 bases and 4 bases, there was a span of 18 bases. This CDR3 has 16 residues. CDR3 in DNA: TGTGCCTGGAGTCCGGGCCGGGGATATACTAATCAGCCCCAGCATTTT. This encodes CAWSPGRGYTNQPQHF.